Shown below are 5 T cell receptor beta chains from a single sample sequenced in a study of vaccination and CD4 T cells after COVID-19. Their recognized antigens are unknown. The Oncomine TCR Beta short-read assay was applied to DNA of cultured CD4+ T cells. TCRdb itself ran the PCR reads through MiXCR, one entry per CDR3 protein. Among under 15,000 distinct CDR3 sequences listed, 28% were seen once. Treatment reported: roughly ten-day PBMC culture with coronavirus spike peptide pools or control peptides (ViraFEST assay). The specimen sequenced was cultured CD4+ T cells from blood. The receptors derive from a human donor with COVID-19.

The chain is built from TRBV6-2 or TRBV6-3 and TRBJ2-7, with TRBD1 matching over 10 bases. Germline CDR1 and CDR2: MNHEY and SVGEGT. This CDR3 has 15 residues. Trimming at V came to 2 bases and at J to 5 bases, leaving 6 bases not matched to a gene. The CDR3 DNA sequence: TGTGCCAGCAGTTACACAGGGACAGGGGCACACGAGCAGTACTTC. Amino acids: CASSYTGTGAHEQYF.

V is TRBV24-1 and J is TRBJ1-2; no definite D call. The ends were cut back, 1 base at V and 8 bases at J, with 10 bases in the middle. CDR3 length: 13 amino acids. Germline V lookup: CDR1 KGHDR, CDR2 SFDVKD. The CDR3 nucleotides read TGTGCCACCAGTGATTTTTTGGGGTTCGGCTACACCTTC. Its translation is CATSDFLGFGYTF.

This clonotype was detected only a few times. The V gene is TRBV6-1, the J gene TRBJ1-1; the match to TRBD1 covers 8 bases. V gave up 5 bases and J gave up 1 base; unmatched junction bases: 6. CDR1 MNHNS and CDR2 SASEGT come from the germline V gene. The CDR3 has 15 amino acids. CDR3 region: CASSTGTGSNTEAFF. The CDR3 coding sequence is TGTGCCAGCAGTACGGGGACAGGTTCGAACACTGAAGCTTTCTTT.

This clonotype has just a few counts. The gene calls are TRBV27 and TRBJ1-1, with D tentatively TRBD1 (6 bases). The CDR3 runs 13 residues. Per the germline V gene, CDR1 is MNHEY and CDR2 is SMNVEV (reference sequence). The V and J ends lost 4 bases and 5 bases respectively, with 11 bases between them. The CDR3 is CASSSTGRTEAFF. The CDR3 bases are TGTGCCAGCAGTTCCACAGGGAGGACTGAAGCTTTCTTT.

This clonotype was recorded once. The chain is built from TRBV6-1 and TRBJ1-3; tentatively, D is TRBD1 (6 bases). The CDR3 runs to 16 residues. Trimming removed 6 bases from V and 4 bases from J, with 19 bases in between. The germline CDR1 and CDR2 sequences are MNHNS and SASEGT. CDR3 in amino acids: CASRPHGTRDGNTIYF. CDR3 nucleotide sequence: TGTGCCAGCAGGCCCCACGGGACAAGGGACGGAAACACCATATATTTT.